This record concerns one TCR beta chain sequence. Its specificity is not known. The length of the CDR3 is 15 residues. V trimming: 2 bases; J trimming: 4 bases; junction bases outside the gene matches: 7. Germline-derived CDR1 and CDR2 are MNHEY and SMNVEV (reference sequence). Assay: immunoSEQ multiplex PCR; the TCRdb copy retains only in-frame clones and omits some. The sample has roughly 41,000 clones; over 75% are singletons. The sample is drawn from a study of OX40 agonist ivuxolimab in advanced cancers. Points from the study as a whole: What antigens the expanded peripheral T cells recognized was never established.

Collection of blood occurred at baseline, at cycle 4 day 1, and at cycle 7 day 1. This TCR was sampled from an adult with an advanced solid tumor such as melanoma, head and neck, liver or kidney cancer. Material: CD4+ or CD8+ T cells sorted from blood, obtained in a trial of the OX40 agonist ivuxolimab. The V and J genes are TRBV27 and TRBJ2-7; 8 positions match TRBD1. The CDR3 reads CASSLTGGGEYEQYF. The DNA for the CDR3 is TGTGCCAGCAGTTTAACAGGGGGTGGCGAGTACGAGCAGTACTTC.